This T cell receptor (beta chain) was identified in a study of T cells expressing NK-cell markers. Turning to the study itself: Underlying the TCR beta repertoires were sorted CD3+CD56+NKG2C+, CD3+CD56+NKG2C- and CD3+CD56-NKG2C+ T cells.

Of note for this clonotype: Its antigen is not known.

For each CDR3 protein, TCRdb gives one entry from its re-call of the 5' RACE reads, without DNA. Its table records around 100,000 distinct CDR3 sequences. Study-wide findings and caveats: Several donors likewise had their CD3+CD56-NKG2C+ fraction led by these clonotypes. The HCMV specificity of the expanded NKG2C+ T cell clones stayed unresolved.

The CDR3 has 13 residues. The gene calls are TRBV12-3 or TRBV12-4 and TRBJ2-7; the TCRdb D gene call, TRBD1, has no DNA to confirm it. The source of this sequence is a woman aged 18 to 75 in good health. Source material: blood T cells: a sorted CD56 or NKG2C T cell subset, CD4+ or CD8+ T cells, or bulk PBMC T cells (not recorded which). CDR3 protein: CASSLGTGLEQYF.